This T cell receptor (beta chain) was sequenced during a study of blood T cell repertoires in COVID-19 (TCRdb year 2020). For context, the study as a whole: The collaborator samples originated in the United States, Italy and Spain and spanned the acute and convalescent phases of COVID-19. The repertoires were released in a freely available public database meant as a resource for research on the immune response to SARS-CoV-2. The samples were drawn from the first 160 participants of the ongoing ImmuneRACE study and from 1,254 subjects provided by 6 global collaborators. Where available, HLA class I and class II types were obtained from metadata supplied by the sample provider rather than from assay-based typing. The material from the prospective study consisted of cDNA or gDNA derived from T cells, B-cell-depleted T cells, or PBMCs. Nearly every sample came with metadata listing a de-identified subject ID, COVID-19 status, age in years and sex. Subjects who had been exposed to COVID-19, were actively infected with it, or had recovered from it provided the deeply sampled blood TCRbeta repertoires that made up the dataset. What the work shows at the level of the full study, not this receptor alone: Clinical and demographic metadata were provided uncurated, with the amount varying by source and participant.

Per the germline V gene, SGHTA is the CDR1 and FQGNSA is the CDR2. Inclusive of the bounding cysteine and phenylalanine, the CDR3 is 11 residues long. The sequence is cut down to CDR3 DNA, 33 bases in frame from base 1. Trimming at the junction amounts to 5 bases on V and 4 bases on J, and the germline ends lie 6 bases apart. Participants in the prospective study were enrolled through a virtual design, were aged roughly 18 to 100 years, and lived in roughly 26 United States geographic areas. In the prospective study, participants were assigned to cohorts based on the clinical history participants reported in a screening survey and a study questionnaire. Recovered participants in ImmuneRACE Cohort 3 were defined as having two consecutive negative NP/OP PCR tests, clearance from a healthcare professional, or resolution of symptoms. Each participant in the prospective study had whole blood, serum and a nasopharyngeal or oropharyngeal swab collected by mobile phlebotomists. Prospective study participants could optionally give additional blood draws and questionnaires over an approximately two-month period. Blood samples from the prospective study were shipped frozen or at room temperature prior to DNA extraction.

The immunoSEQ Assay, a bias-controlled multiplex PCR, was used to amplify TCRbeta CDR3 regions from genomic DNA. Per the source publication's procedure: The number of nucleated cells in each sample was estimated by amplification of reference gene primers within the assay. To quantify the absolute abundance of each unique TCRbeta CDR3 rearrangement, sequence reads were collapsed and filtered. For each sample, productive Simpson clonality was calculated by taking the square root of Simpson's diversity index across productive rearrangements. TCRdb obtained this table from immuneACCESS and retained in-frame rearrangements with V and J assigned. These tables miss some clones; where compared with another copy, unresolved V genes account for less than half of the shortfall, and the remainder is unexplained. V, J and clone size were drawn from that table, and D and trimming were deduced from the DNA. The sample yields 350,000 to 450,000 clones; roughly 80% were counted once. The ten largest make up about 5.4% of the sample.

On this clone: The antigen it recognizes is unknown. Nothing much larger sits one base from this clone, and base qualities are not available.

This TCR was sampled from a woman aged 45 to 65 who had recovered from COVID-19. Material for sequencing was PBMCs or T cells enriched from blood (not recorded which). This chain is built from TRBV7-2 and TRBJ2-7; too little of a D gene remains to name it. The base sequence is TGTGCCAGCAGCGGCAGGTACGAGCAGTACTTC. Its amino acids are CASSGRYEQYF.